This record looks at one T cell receptor beta chain sequence and its context. Antigen: not known. The same CDR3 can be traced to other DNA sequences in this sample. The sample belongs to a study of shared clonotypes between healthy human individuals. Genomic DNA of every subset was divided equally among multiple immunoSEQ plates. Each replicate PCR on the sorted subsets used roughly 200 ng DNA (about 30,000 T cell genomes). Only in-frame clones appear in the TCRdb table, and some are missing; sequencing was by immunoSEQ multiplex PCR. The table shows under 2.5 million clones, with less than 95% occurring only once. This CDR3 contains 14 residues. Germline V gene sequence: CDR1 SGDLS, CDR2 YYNGEE. The V and J ends lost 1 base and 7 bases, in that order; junction bases with no gene match: 8. Whole-study findings and limits: Naive CD4 clonotypes were shared across several donors at roughly 5.5%.

The origin of this receptor is a man aged 18 to 30 in good health. Some clones in this sample may be carry-over from other donors' samples. V and J are TRBV9 and TRBJ2-7, with 7 bases identical to TRBD2. Material: naive CD4+ T cells from PBMCs. The subset was: CD45RA+ positively selected. This chain's CDR3 is CASSVRSGGGEQYF. The DNA for the CDR3 is TGTGCCAGCAGCGTACGGTCGGGCGGGGGTGAGCAGTACTTC.